This T cell receptor (beta chain) was documented in a study of shared clonotypes between healthy human individuals. Study observations and caveats: Relative to memory subsets, naive subsets generally showed larger estimated richness.

CD8 cells regarded as naive lacked CD45RO, were positively chosen for CCR7, and omitted terminally differentiated effector memory CD45RA+ cells. The study ran the assay at deep level. Libraries were prepared by immunoSEQ multiplex PCR; TCRdb keeps only in-frame clonotypes and omits some of them. This sample has about 870,000 clones, with roughly 92% found just once. About this clone itself: Its cognate antigen is unknown.

The sequenced material came from naive CD8+ T cells sorted from blood. This TCR derives from a man aged 25 to 40 in good health.

As DNA, the CDR3 is TGCGCCAGCAGTGAGTCGGTGGGCTACTCCTACAATGAGCAGTTCTTC. As protein: CASSESVGYSYNEQFF. V is TRBV10-1 and J is TRBJ2-1; no clear D gene. Per the germline V gene, CDR1 is WNHNN and CDR2 is SYGVQD (reference sequence). The CDR3 runs to 16 residues. V lost 0 bases and J 0 bases, leaving 9 bases between the germline ends.